This T cell receptor beta chain stems from a study of control samples from healthy donors and cancer patients. This clone appeared a single time. The method was immunoSEQ multiplex PCR; TCRdb's version includes in-frame clones alone and lacks a portion of them. The table includes 90,000 to 100,000 clones, about 80% detected once. This CDR3 is built from 17 residues. The germline gives CDR1 SGDLS, CDR2 YYNGEE. Trimming took off 2 bases at V and 0 bases at J, with 14 bases between the two ends. This TCR was sampled from a woman under 40 in good health. What was sequenced was blood. The chain carries TRBV9 and TRBJ1-4; the D gene is possibly TRBD1 (5 bases). The CDR3 sequence: CASSVGRDFATNEKLFF. CDR3 in DNA: TGTGCCAGCAGCGTGGGGCGGGATTTTGCAACTAATGAAAAACTGTTTTTT.